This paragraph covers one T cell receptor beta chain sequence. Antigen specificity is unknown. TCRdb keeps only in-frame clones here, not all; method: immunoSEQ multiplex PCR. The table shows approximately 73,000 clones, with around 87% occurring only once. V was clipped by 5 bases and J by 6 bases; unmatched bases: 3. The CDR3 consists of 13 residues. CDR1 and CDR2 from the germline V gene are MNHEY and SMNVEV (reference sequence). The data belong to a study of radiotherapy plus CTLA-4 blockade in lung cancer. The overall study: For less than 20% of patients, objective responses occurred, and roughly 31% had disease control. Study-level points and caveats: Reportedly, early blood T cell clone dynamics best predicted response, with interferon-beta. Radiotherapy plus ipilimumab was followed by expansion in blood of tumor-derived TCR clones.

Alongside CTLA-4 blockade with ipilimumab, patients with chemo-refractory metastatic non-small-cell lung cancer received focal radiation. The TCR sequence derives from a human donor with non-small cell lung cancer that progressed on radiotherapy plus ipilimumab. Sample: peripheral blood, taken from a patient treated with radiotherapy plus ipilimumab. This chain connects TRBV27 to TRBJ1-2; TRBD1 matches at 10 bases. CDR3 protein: CASSTTGGDGYTF. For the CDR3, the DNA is TGTGCCAGCAGTACGACAGGGGGCGATGGCTACACCTTC.